The sequence of this TCR beta chain was determined in a study of control samples from healthy donors and cancer patients. Concerning this clone: Because the CDR3's place on the DNA is in doubt, the DNA is left out and the CDR3 is given as listed by TCRdb.

Produced via immunoSEQ multiplex PCR; TCRdb's table is partial and in-frame only. The table shows 150,000 to 170,000 clones, with roughly 94% occurring only once. Inclusive of both ends, the CDR3 amounts to 19 amino acids. The germline gives CDR1 SNHLY, CDR2 FYNNEI. This clonotype was obtained from a man in his forties or fifties in good health. The J gene is TRBJ2-3, the V gene TRBV2; the DNA was not compared with TRBD1, the D call given in the table. The source material was blood. This CDR3 is CARQGSTDTQYFGPDTQYF.